This is a list of T cell receptor beta chains from one sample in a study of cytomegalovirus exposure and HLA in healthy donors. This table comes from immunoSEQ multiplex PCR, and its TCRdb copy is limited to in-frame clones, with some not included. The sample has 150,000 or so clones; less than 85% are singletons. Source material: PBMCs. The receptors were gathered from a woman aged 55-70 years in good health and CMV-seropositive. Both conserved end residues are part of each CDR3. A D gene is named only where the DNA matches it firmly. The size of a clone is reported for some rows only, either as once, few or many, or as a class for expanded clones.

d_call: TRBD1; j_call: TRBJ2-6; clone_size: NA; v_call: TRBV28; cdr3_aa: CASSQGGAGANVLTF; cdr3_nt: TGTGCCAGCAGCCAAGGGGGCGCCGGGGCCAACGTCCTGACTTTC
d_call: TRBD2; j_call: TRBJ2-7; clone_size: NA; v_call: TRBV7-9; cdr3_aa: CASSQRAGEGYEQYF; cdr3_nt: TGTGCCAGCAGCCAAAGGGCGGGAGAAGGGTACGAGCAGTACTTC
d_call: NA; j_call: TRBJ1-1; clone_size: NA; v_call: TRBV11-2; cdr3_aa: CASSSPRLGELGAFF; cdr3_nt: TGTGCCAGCAGCTCACCACGCCTTGGGGAGTTAGGGGCTTTCTTT
d_call: NA; j_call: TRBJ1-3; clone_size: NA; v_call: TRBV4-1; cdr3_aa: CASSPVPGNTIYF; cdr3_nt: TGCGCCAGCAGCCCCGTCCCTGGAAACACCATATATTTT
d_call: NA; j_call: TRBJ1-2; clone_size: NA; v_call: TRBV11-2; cdr3_aa: CASSSTGRSYGYTF; cdr3_nt: TGTGCCAGCAGCTCGACAGGACGATCCTATGGCTACACCTTC
d_call: TRBD1; j_call: TRBJ1-2; clone_size: NA; v_call: TRBV25-1; cdr3_aa: CASSGVGQAYGYTF; cdr3_nt: TGTGCCAGCAGTGGGGTCGGACAGGCGTATGGCTACACCTTC
d_call: TRBD1; j_call: TRBJ1-3; clone_size: once; v_call: TRBV27; cdr3_aa: CASRPGQGQNSGNTIYF; cdr3_nt: TGTGCCAGCAGGCCGGGACAGGGACAAAACTCTGGAAACACCATATATTTT
d_call: NA; j_call: TRBJ1-2; clone_size: NA; v_call: TRBV7-2; cdr3_aa: CASSSRVGQRLGYTF; cdr3_nt: TGTGCCAGCAGCTCTCGTGTTGGACAGCGCTTAGGCTACACCTTC
d_call: TRBD1; j_call: TRBJ1-5; clone_size: few; v_call: TRBV2; cdr3_aa: CASSLLQGNQPQHF; cdr3_nt: TGTGCCAGCAGTCTATTACAGGGGAATCAGCCCCAGCATTTT
d_call: NA; j_call: TRBJ2-1; clone_size: NA; v_call: TRBV20-1; cdr3_aa: CSALENERFF; cdr3_nt: TGCAGTGCTTTAGAAAATGAGCGGTTCTTC
d_call: TRBD1; j_call: TRBJ2-5; clone_size: NA; v_call: TRBV29-1; cdr3_aa: CSGQGTGSGQETQYF; cdr3_nt: TGCAGCGGACAGGGTACGGGGAGCGGTCAAGAGACCCAGTACTTC
d_call: TRBD1; j_call: TRBJ1-2; clone_size: once; v_call: TRBV10-3; cdr3_aa: CAITQTGDGYTF; cdr3_nt: TGTGCCATCACCCAAACAGGGGATGGCTACACCTTC
d_call: NA; j_call: TRBJ1-1; clone_size: NA; v_call: TRBV7-9; cdr3_aa: CASRYDTATLGGEAFF; cdr3_nt: TGTGCCAGCAGATACGATACTGCCACCTTGGGGGGGGAAGCTTTCTTT
d_call: NA; j_call: TRBJ1-4; clone_size: NA; v_call: TRBV19; cdr3_aa: CASSIGGLREKLFF; cdr3_nt: TGTGCCAGTAGTATAGGGGGGCTAAGGGAAAAACTGTTTTTT
d_call: TRBD1; j_call: TRBJ1-3; clone_size: NA; v_call: TRBV28; cdr3_aa: CASSEGGPTSGNTIYF; cdr3_nt: TGTGCCAGCAGTGAAGGGGGCCCCACCTCTGGAAACACCATATATTTT
d_call: NA; j_call: TRBJ1-2; clone_size: NA; v_call: TRBV11-2; cdr3_aa: CASRFRPGQIPNYGYTF; cdr3_nt: TGTGCCAGCAGATTTCGCCCTGGACAGATCCCTAACTATGGCTACACCTTC
d_call: TRBD1; j_call: TRBJ1-2; clone_size: few; v_call: TRBV28; cdr3_aa: CASSSGQGLVYGYTF; cdr3_nt: TGTGCCAGCAGTTCCGGACAGGGGTTAGTCTATGGCTACACCTTC
d_call: TRBD1; j_call: TRBJ2-3; clone_size: NA; v_call: TRBV10-3; cdr3_aa: CAISQGGTGFIGTDTQYF; cdr3_nt: TGTGCCATCAGCCAAGGAGGGACAGGGTTTATCGGAACAGATACGCAGTATTTT
d_call: TRBD1; j_call: TRBJ2-5; clone_size: NA; v_call: TRBV19; cdr3_aa: CASRGQGRETQYF; cdr3_nt: TGTGCCAGTCGAGGACAGGGTCGGGAGACCCAGTACTTC
d_call: TRBD1; j_call: TRBJ1-2; clone_size: NA; v_call: TRBV7-8; cdr3_aa: CASSLTGTGSSLYGYTF; cdr3_nt: TGTGCCAGCAGCTTAACCGGGACAGGATCATCCCTCTATGGCTACACCTTC
d_call: NA; j_call: TRBJ1-5; clone_size: NA; v_call: TRBV15; cdr3_aa: CATRNGGGYNQPQHF; cdr3_nt: TGTGCCACCAGAAACGGGGGGGGATACAATCAGCCCCAGCATTTT
d_call: NA; j_call: TRBJ1-1; clone_size: NA; v_call: TRBV6-1; cdr3_aa: CASSEGTTAFF; cdr3_nt: TGTGCCAGCAGTGAAGGGACAACAGCTTTCTTT
d_call: NA; j_call: TRBJ2-1; clone_size: NA; v_call: TRBV5-1; cdr3_aa: CASSLEGNRGNEQFF; cdr3_nt: TGCGCCAGCAGCTTGGAGGGAAACCGAGGGAATGAGCAGTTCTTC
d_call: TRBD1; j_call: TRBJ2-5; clone_size: NA; v_call: TRBV15; cdr3_aa: CATSREQGETQYF; cdr3_nt: TGTGCCACCAGCAGAGAACAGGGGGAGACCCAGTACTTC
d_call: NA; j_call: TRBJ1-2; clone_size: NA; v_call: TRBV6-5; cdr3_aa: CASSFGPTNYGYTF; cdr3_nt: TGTGCCAGCAGTTTTGGTCCTACTAACTATGGCTACACCTTC
d_call: NA; j_call: TRBJ1-1; clone_size: NA; v_call: TRBV19; cdr3_aa: CASSIGSGLNTEAFF; cdr3_nt: TGTGCCAGTAGTATAGGGTCAGGGCTGAACACTGAAGCTTTCTTT
d_call: NA; j_call: TRBJ1-2; clone_size: NA; v_call: TRBV27; cdr3_aa: CASSLSANYGYTF; cdr3_nt: TGTGCCAGCAGTTTATCAGCGAACTATGGCTACACCTTC
d_call: NA; j_call: TRBJ2-3; clone_size: few; v_call: TRBV19; cdr3_aa: CASSMGLGRTDTQYF; cdr3_nt: TGTGCCAGTAGTATGGGGTTGGGGAGGACAGATACGCAGTATTTT
d_call: NA; j_call: TRBJ2-5; clone_size: NA; v_call: TRBV5-1; cdr3_aa: CASSLRRLQETQYF; cdr3_nt: TGCGCCAGCAGCTTGAGGCGACTCCAAGAGACCCAGTACTTC
d_call: TRBD2; j_call: TRBJ2-3; clone_size: few; v_call: TRBV5-1; cdr3_aa: CASSSSRGGITDTQYF; cdr3_nt: TGCGCCAGCAGCTCATCGAGGGGAGGGATCACAGATACGCAGTATTTT
d_call: NA; j_call: TRBJ1-5; clone_size: NA; v_call: TRBV28; cdr3_aa: CASTGSGGTNQPQHF; cdr3_nt: TGTGCCAGCACCGGTAGCGGGGGAACCAATCAGCCCCAGCATTTT
d_call: NA; j_call: TRBJ1-1; clone_size: few; v_call: TRBV10-3; cdr3_aa: CAIRDGIMNTEAFF; cdr3_nt: TGTGCCATCAGGGACGGGATCATGAACACTGAAGCTTTCTTT
d_call: NA; j_call: TRBJ2-7; clone_size: NA; v_call: TRBV6-4; cdr3_aa: CASSVAQGPYEQYF; cdr3_nt: TGTGCCAGCAGTGTGGCGCAGGGTCCCTACGAGCAGTACTTC
d_call: NA; j_call: TRBJ2-7; clone_size: NA; v_call: TRBV29-1; cdr3_aa: CSVSKGIHEQYF; cdr3_nt: TGCAGCGTTTCCAAGGGGATACACGAGCAGTACTTC
d_call: NA; j_call: TRBJ1-3; clone_size: many; v_call: TRBV6-1; cdr3_aa: CASSDGTGSGNTIYF; cdr3_nt: TGTGCCAGCAGCGACGGTACAGGGTCGGGAAACACCATATATTTT
d_call: NA; j_call: TRBJ1-1; clone_size: few; v_call: TRBV6-5; cdr3_aa: CASSYERGGNTEAFF; cdr3_nt: TGTGCCAGCAGTTACGAAAGGGGGGGAAACACTGAAGCTTTCTTT
d_call: TRBD1; j_call: TRBJ2-6; clone_size: NA; v_call: TRBV7-3; cdr3_aa: CASSSGQGLGANVLTF; cdr3_nt: TGTGCCAGCAGCTCCGGACAGGGTCTGGGGGCCAACGTCCTGACTTTC
d_call: TRBD2; j_call: TRBJ2-5; clone_size: NA; v_call: TRBV7-3; cdr3_aa: CASSSSGLQETQYF; cdr3_nt: TGTGCCAGCAGCTCTAGCGGGCTACAAGAGACCCAGTACTTC
d_call: NA; j_call: TRBJ1-3; clone_size: NA; v_call: TRBV27; cdr3_aa: CASSPGRGATLDGNTIYF; cdr3_nt: TGTGCCAGCAGTCCAGGGAGGGGGGCGACCCTCGACGGAAACACCATATATTTT
d_call: NA; j_call: TRBJ1-1; clone_size: NA; v_call: TRBV5-4; cdr3_aa: CASSTLAGGALSSTEAFF; cdr3_nt: TGTGCCAGCAGCACCCTCGCGGGGGGCGCTTTAAGTAGCACTGAAGCTTTCTTT
d_call: NA; j_call: TRBJ2-5; clone_size: NA; v_call: TRBV18; cdr3_aa: CASSQGVPWETQYF; cdr3_nt: TGTGCCAGCTCACAGGGGGTCCCGTGGGAGACCCAGTACTTC
d_call: NA; j_call: TRBJ1-3; clone_size: few; v_call: TRBV2; cdr3_aa: CASRAGTSFSGNTIYF; cdr3_nt: TGTGCCAGCAGGGCCGGGACTTCATTCTCTGGAAACACCATATATTTT
d_call: TRBD2; j_call: TRBJ2-1; clone_size: NA; v_call: TRBV5-1; cdr3_aa: CASRLAGYNEQFF; cdr3_nt: TGCGCCAGCAGACTAGCGGGTTACAATGAGCAGTTCTTC
d_call: TRBD2; j_call: TRBJ2-2; clone_size: NA; v_call: TRBV5-4; cdr3_aa: CASSLGGRASTGELFF; cdr3_nt: TGTGCCAGCAGCTTGGGCGGGAGGGCCAGCACCGGGGAGCTGTTTTTT
d_call: NA; j_call: TRBJ1-2; clone_size: NA; v_call: TRBV10-3; cdr3_aa: CAISDRLNYGYTF; cdr3_nt: TGTGCCATCAGTGACAGGCTTAACTATGGCTACACCTTC
d_call: TRBD1; j_call: TRBJ2-5; clone_size: NA; v_call: TRBV7-2; cdr3_aa: CASRTGTGGVRDQETQYF; cdr3_nt: TGTGCCAGCAGGACCGGGACAGGGGGCGTAAGGGACCAAGAGACCCAGTACTTC
d_call: TRBD1; j_call: TRBJ2-1; clone_size: few; v_call: TRBV15; cdr3_aa: CATSSTGTGNVEQFF; cdr3_nt: TGTGCCACCAGCAGTACCGGGACAGGGAATGTTGAGCAGTTCTTC
d_call: TRBD2; j_call: TRBJ2-2; clone_size: NA; v_call: TRBV7-7; cdr3_aa: CASSSTGTSGINTGELFF; cdr3_nt: TGTGCCAGCAGCTCTACCGGGACTAGCGGGATAAACACCGGGGAGCTGTTTTTT
d_call: NA; j_call: TRBJ2-7; clone_size: NA; v_call: TRBV14; cdr3_aa: CASSQRALQGEQYF; cdr3_nt: TGTGCCAGCAGCCAACGAGCACTACAGGGCGAGCAGTACTTC
d_call: NA; j_call: TRBJ1-2; clone_size: NA; v_call: TRBV10-3; cdr3_aa: CAISESLGAYGYTF; cdr3_nt: TGTGCCATCAGTGAGTCTTTGGGGGCCTATGGCTACACCTTC
d_call: NA; j_call: TRBJ1-4; clone_size: NA; v_call: TRBV2; cdr3_aa: CASRGGGTNEKLFF; cdr3_nt: TGTGCCAGCAGGGGAGGGGGAACTAATGAAAAACTGTTTTTT
d_call: NA; j_call: TRBJ2-7; clone_size: few; v_call: TRBV7-6; cdr3_aa: CASSFAGQPEIYEQYF; cdr3_nt: TGTGCCAGCAGCTTTGCGGGACAGCCCGAGATCTACGAGCAGTACTTC
d_call: NA; j_call: TRBJ1-2; clone_size: NA; v_call: TRBV7-2; cdr3_aa: CASSYRGGYGYGYTF; cdr3_nt: TGTGCCAGCAGCTATAGGGGGGGGTATGGGTATGGCTACACCTTC
d_call: NA; j_call: TRBJ2-2; clone_size: NA; v_call: TRBV18; cdr3_aa: CASSPRGQNTGELFF; cdr3_nt: TGTGCCAGCTCACCTCGGGGTCAGAACACCGGGGAGCTGTTTTTT
d_call: NA; j_call: TRBJ2-1; clone_size: NA; v_call: TRBV10-3; cdr3_aa: CATYGTYNEQFF; cdr3_nt: TGTGCCACCTACGGGACCTACAATGAGCAGTTCTTC
d_call: TRBD2; j_call: TRBJ2-7; clone_size: NA; v_call: TRBV28; cdr3_aa: CASSPDSGRAFYEQYF; cdr3_nt: TGTGCCAGCAGTCCCGATAGCGGGAGGGCTTTCTACGAGCAGTACTTC
d_call: TRBD1; j_call: TRBJ2-2; clone_size: once; v_call: TRBV5-4; cdr3_aa: CASSIGQGVSTGELFF; cdr3_nt: TGTGCCAGCAGCATCGGACAGGGGGTGAGCACCGGGGAGCTGTTTTTT